Below are 28 T cell receptor beta chains sequenced from a single sample in a study of blood T cell repertoires in COVID-19. Sequenced by immunoSEQ multiplex PCR; TCRdb stores in-frame clones only, minus some. The sample lists 95,000 to 110,000 clones, 90% to 95% occurring once. Material for sequencing was peripheral blood. The receptors were sampled from a woman in her 30s with acute or convalescent COVID-19.

V gene TRBV3-1 (or the pseudogene TRBV3-2) combines with J gene TRBJ2-2, with TRBD2 matching 8 bases. The germline gives CDR1 LGHDT, CDR2 YNNKEL (reference sequence). The CDR3 contains 15 residues. V shed 1 base and J 6 bases; nucleotides not matched to a gene: 4. The CDR3 is CASSQGLAGPGELFF. The CDR3 DNA reads as TGTGCCAGCAGCCAAGGGCTAGCGGGTCCCGGGGAGCTGTTTTTT.

The genes are TRBV24-1 and TRBJ2-7, with D possibly matching TRBD1 (5 bases). This CDR3 has 11 amino acids. Looked up from germline, CDR1 is KGHDR and CDR2 is SFDVKD. Deletions cut 11 bases from V and 1 base from J, with 8 bases between. CDR3 protein: CAKGQSYEQYF. Written as DNA, the CDR3 is TGTGCCAAGGGGCAGTCCTACGAGCAGTACTTC.

The rearrangement links TRBV2 to TRBJ1-1; 11 nucleotides align to TRBD1. The V and J ends lost 6 bases and 4 bases, in that order; junction bases with no gene match: 4. Germline V gene lookup returns CDR1 SNHLY and CDR2 FYNNEI. This CDR3 is built from 14 residues. CDR3 in DNA: TGTGCCAGCAGGAAGGACAGGGGGCCCACTGAAGCTTTCTTT. Protein product: CASRKDRGPTEAFF.

V usage is TRBV6-5 and J usage is TRBJ1-1; D unclear. This CDR3 comprises 12 residues. Between the trimmed V and J ends, which lost 8 bases and 1 base, there was a span of 8 bases. Germline V gene data show CDR1 as MNHEY and CDR2 as SVGAGI. Here the CDR3 reads CASLMWNTEAFF. The CDR3 DNA sequence: TGTGCCAGCCTAATGTGGAACACTGAAGCTTTCTTT.

This clone was counted once. The chain is built from TRBV19 and TRBJ1-4; 9 bases line up with TRBD1. The CDR3 runs to 17 residues. Germline V lookup: CDR1 LNHDA, CDR2 SQIVND (reference sequence). V dropped 9 bases and J dropped 8; count of bases not matched to a gene: 19. The CDR3 DNA is TGTGCCAGCTCCACAGGTCTCCCGGGACAGGGTGGGGAAAAACTGTTTTTT. This translates into CASSTGLPGQGGEKLFF. The full variable domain, rest sourced from reference TRBV19 and TRBJ1-4, is DGGITQSPKYLFRKEGQNVTLSCEQNLNHDAMYWYRQDPGQGLRLIYYSQIVNDFQKGDIAEGYSVSREKKESFPLTVTSAQKNPTAFYLCASSTGLPGQGGEKLFFGSGTQLSVL.

V gene TRBV9 combines with J gene TRBJ2-1, with TRBD2 matching 11 bases. Trimming at V came to 0 bases and at J to 5 bases, leaving 7 bases not matched to a gene. CDR1 is SGDLS, CDR2 YYNGEE, per germline. This CDR3 spans 17 amino acids. The CDR3 reads CASSVVGGGLADNEQFF. The CDR3 nucleotides are TGTGCCAGCAGCGTAGTGGGAGGGGGACTAGCGGACAATGAGCAGTTCTTC.

The chain joins TRBV4-3 to TRBJ2-7; weak D call: TRBD2 (6 bases). This CDR3 is built from 14 residues. Trimming stripped 1 base from V and 6 bases from J, with 13 bases between. Germline-derived CDR1 and CDR2 are LGHNA and YSLEER. CDR3 residues: CASSQGVGGREQYF. The CDR3 nucleotides read TGCGCCAGCAGCCAAGGAGTGGGGGGACGCGAGCAGTACTTC.

The V call is TRBV7-8, the J call TRBJ1-2; possible D gene TRBD1, 5 bases. The CDR3 is made up of 15 amino acids. Per germline, CDR1 SGHVS and CDR2 FQNEAQ. With 1 base removed from V and 1 base from J, the gap between germline ends came to 10 bases. The CDR3 region has the DNA TGTGCCAGCAGCTTAGTTCCGACAGATAACTATGGCTACACCTTC. Encoded protein: CASSLVPTDNYGYTF.

This chain uses TRBV7-9 with TRBJ2-1; possible D gene TRBD1, 5 bases. Trimming pared 2 bases from V and 5 bases from J, leaving 16 bases between. This CDR3 has 16 residues. CDR1 is SEHNR, CDR2 FQNEAQ, per germline (reference sequence). The CDR3 sequence is CASSLRGTRTNNEQFF. CDR3 nucleotide sequence: TGTGCCAGCAGCTTAAGAGGTACCCGGACAAACAATGAGCAGTTCTTC. The entire variable domain, with the rest obtained from reference TRBV7-9 and TRBJ2-1, is as follows: DTGVSQNPRHKITKRGQNVTFRCDPISEHNRLYWYRQTLGQGPEFLTYFQNEAQLEKSRLLSDRFSAERPKGSFSTLEIQRTEQGDSAMYLCASSLRGTRTNNEQFFGPGTRLTVL.

The rearrangement links TRBV18 to TRBJ1-1, with D maybe TRBD1 (6 bases). V was pared by 3 bases and J by 0 bases, with 8 bases between. The CDR3 runs 14 residues. In germline, CDR1 is KGHSH, CDR2 LQKENI. CDR3 residues: CASSPGQMNTEAFF. The CDR3 nucleotides read TGTGCCAGCTCACCCGGACAGATGAACACTGAAGCTTTCTTT.

This clone was picked up one time. This rearrangement joins TRBV7-2 to TRBJ1-1, with D perhaps TRBD1 (5 bases). Germline CDR1 and CDR2: SGHTA and FQGNSA. The V end was cut by 10 bases, the J end by 0 bases, with 12 bases between. The CDR3 contains 13 residues. The CDR3 region has the DNA TGTGCCACCAAGACAGCAATGAACACTGAAGCTTTCTTT. Its translation is CATKTAMNTEAFF.

CDR3 sequence (DNA): TGTGCCAGCAGTGAACCTGCAGGGGGCATGTACACTGAAGCTTTCTTT. Protein: CASSEPAGGMYTEAFF. The chain joins TRBV6-1 to TRBJ1-1; 8 bases match TRBD1. Germline-derived CDR1 and CDR2 are MNHNS and SASEGT. This CDR3 contains 16 residues. After removal of 2 bases from V and 3 bases from J, the junction contained 8 bases not matched to a gene.

This chain uses TRBV7-2 with TRBJ2-1, with TRBD1 identical over 9 bases. Per the germline V gene, CDR1 is SGHTA and CDR2 is FQGNSA. V lost 2 bases, J lost 5 bases, and 4 bases stayed unmatched. The CDR3 sequence is 15 residues long. The CDR3 protein is CASSLSGTGNNEQFF. CDR3 nucleotides: TGTGCCAGCAGCTTATCGGGGACAGGGAACAATGAGCAGTTCTTC.

The chain employs TRBV7-9 and TRBJ2-7, with 9 bases identical to TRBD2. CDR3 length: 15 amino acids. Germline V CDR1 and CDR2: SEHNR, FQNEAQ (reference sequence). Losses at the gene ends were 2 bases for V and 6 bases for J; bases not matched to a gene: 8. CDR3 residues: CASSLTSGLAGEQYF. The CDR3 coding sequence is TGTGCCAGCAGCTTAACTAGCGGGCTTGCGGGCGAGCAGTACTTC.

V is TRBV18 and J is TRBJ2-2, with a weak D call TRBD1 (6 bases). Looked up from germline, CDR1 is KGHSH and CDR2 is LQKENI. V was trimmed by 3 bases and J by 0 bases, leaving 8 bases between them. This CDR3 is 15 amino acids long. The CDR3 sequence is CASSPGGANTGELFF. CDR3 nucleotide sequence: TGTGCCAGCTCACCTGGGGGCGCGAACACCGGGGAGCTGTTTTTT.

This clone is a singleton in its sample. The chain carries TRBV12-3 or TRBV12-4 and TRBJ1-1; unclear D gene. V was clipped by 1 base and J by 4 bases, with 7 bases between them. This CDR3 spans 13 amino acids. The CDR3 bases are TGTGCCAGCAGTTTAGACCTAGGCACTGAAGCTTTCTTT. It translates to CASSLDLGTEAFF.

DNA of the CDR3: TGTGCCATCAGTGTAGCGGGAGAGGACAATGAGCAGTTCTTC. The encoded protein is CAISVAGEDNEQFF. The chain couples TRBV10-3 to TRBJ2-1, with 9 positions matching TRBD2. Germline lookup yields CDR1 ENHRY and CDR2 SYGVKD. Trimming cost V 4 bases and J 5 bases; bases outside gene matches: 3. The CDR3 spans 14 residues.

The rearrangement links TRBV4-3 to TRBJ1-2, with a tentative D call TRBD1 (5 bases). The V end lost 0 bases, the J end lost 4 bases, and 18 bases lay between the germline ends. Germline CDR1 LGHNA, CDR2 YSLEER. This CDR3 has 17 amino acids. CDR3 sequence: CASSQDFSEGLGYGYTF. The DNA of the CDR3 is TGCGCCAGCAGCCAAGATTTTTCGGAGGGACTCGGCTATGGCTACACCTTC.

This chain uses TRBV6-5 with TRBJ2-7; 9 nucleotides agree with TRBD1. The germline V gene has CDR1 MNHEY and CDR2 SVGAGI. The J segment lost 2 bases and the V segment lost 8 bases, leaving 7 bases of the junction unmatched. This CDR3 contains 14 residues. This chain's CDR3 is CASRPGQGPYEQYF. The CDR3 DNA reads as TGTGCCAGCCGACCGGGACAGGGACCCTACGAGCAGTACTTC.

The rearrangement joins TRBV5-8 to TRBJ2-7, with TRBD2 matching over 7 bases. This CDR3 has 14 residues. J gave up 7 bases and V 0 bases, and 7 bases lay outside the gene matches. Germline V CDR1 and CDR2: SGHTS, YDEGEE. CDR3 sequence reads: CASSLAGEGDEQYF. In nucleotides, the CDR3 is TGTGCCAGCAGCTTGGCCGGGGAGGGTGATGAGCAGTACTTC. Using reference TRBV5-8 and TRBJ2-7 for the parts outside the CDR3, the full variable domain is EAGVTQSPTHLIKTRGQQATLRCSPISGHTSVYWYQQALGLGLQFLLWYDEGEERNRGNFPPRFSGRQFPNYSSELNVNALELEDSALYLCASSLAGEGDEQYFGPGTRLTVT.

This clone appeared a single time. This rearrangement joins TRBV5-1 to TRBJ2-7; TRBD2 agrees at 8 bases. V lost 3 bases, J lost 3 bases, and 5 bases stayed unmatched. The CDR3 extends over 14 amino acids. Per germline, CDR1 SGHRS and CDR2 YFSETQ. CDR3 coding DNA: TGCGCCAGCAGCTCTAGCGGGCCCTTCTACGAGCAGTACTTC. Residues: CASSSSGPFYEQYF.

J is TRBJ1-2 and V is TRBV28; D unresolved. Trimming pared 5 bases from V and 3 bases from J, leaving 10 bases between. The CDR3 has 13 residues. Germline V gene sequence: CDR1 MDHEN, CDR2 SYDVKM. The CDR3 protein is CASSPPGHYGYTF. The CDR3 DNA reads as TGTGCCAGCAGTCCCCCGGGTCACTATGGCTACACCTTC.

V is TRBV10-2 and J is TRBJ2-7, with D possibly being TRBD2 (5 bases). Germline V gives CDR1 WSHSY, CDR2 SAAADI. There are 13 residues in the CDR3. Trimming cost V 6 bases and J 2 bases, with 11 bases left between them. The CDR3 loop reads CASRDAGAYEQYF. DNA of the CDR3: TGCGCCAGCAGGGACGCCGGGGCCTACGAGCAGTACTTC.

This chain uses TRBV6-1 with TRBJ2-1; 9 positions agree with TRBD2. This CDR3 is built from 15 residues. The V segment lost 3 bases and the J segment 8 bases; nucleotides outside the gene matches: 8. The germline V gene encodes CDR1 MNHNS and CDR2 SASEGT. The CDR3 spells CASSEGSGRGHEQFF. DNA for the CDR3: TGTGCCAGCAGTGAGGGTAGCGGGAGAGGGCATGAGCAGTTCTTC.

The rearrangement uses TRBV19 and TRBJ2-3; a weak D match, TRBD2 (7 bases). The germline gives CDR1 LNHDA, CDR2 SQIVND (reference sequence). V was cut by 3 bases and J by 5 bases, with 15 bases left in between. This CDR3 contains 15 residues. The CDR3 reads CASSMWGGIGDTQYF. The DNA for the CDR3 is TGTGCCAGTAGTATGTGGGGGGGCATAGGAGATACGCAGTATTTT.

The J gene is TRBJ1-5, the V gene TRBV19; 7 nucleotides agree with TRBD1. There are 15 residues in the CDR3. Per the germline V gene, CDR1 is LNHDA and CDR2 is SQIVND (reference sequence). With V trimmed by 3 bases and J by 0 bases, 2 bases remained unmatched. This CDR3 reads CASSMTGYSNQPQHF. The CDR3 nucleotides are TGTGCCAGTAGTATGACAGGGTATAGCAATCAGCCCCAGCATTTT. Full variable domain (remainder filled in from reference TRBV19 and TRBJ1-5): DGGITQSPKYLFRKEGQNVTLSCEQNLNHDAMYWYRQDPGQGLRLIYYSQIVNDFQKGDIAEGYSVSREKKESFPLTVTSAQKNPTAFYLCASSMTGYSNQPQHFGDGTRLSIL.

The V and J genes are TRBV4-3 and TRBJ2-7; 10 bases agree with TRBD1. V lost 1 base and J lost 12; bases outside the gene matches: 12. Germline CDR1 reads LGHNA; CDR2 reads YSLEER. The CDR3 length is 15 residues. The CDR3 loop is CASSQGGTGALRRYF. CDR3 DNA sequence: TGCGCCAGCAGCCAAGGGGGGACAGGGGCTCTCCGTCGGTACTTC.

V gene TRBV5-6 combines with J gene TRBJ2-7, with TRBD2 identical over 13 bases. After removal of 4 bases from V and 4 bases from J, the junction contained 8 bases not matched to a gene. CDR3 length equals 16 residues. Looked up from germline, CDR1 is SGHDT and CDR2 is YYEEEE. DNA for the CDR3: TGTGCCAGCAGCCCGGAACTAGCGGGAGGGCGATACGAGCAGTACTTC. This translates into CASSPELAGGRYEQYF.